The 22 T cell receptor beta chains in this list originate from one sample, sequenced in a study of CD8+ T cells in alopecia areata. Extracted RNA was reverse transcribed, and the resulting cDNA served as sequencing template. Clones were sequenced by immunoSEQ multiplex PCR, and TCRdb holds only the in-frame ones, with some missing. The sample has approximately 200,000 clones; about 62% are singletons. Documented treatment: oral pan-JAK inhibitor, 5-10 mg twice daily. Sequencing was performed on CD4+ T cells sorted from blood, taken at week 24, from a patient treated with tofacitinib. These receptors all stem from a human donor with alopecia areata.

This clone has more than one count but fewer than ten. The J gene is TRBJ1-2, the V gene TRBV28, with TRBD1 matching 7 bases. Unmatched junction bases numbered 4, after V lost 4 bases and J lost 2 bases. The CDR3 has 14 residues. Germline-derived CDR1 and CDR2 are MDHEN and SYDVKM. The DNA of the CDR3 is TGTGCCAGCAGTTCCCCGACAGGGAACTATGGCTACACCTTC. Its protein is CASSSPTGNYGYTF.

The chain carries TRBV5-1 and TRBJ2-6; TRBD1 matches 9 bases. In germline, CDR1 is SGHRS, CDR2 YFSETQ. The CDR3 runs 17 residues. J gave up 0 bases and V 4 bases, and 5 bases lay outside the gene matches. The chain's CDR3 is CASSEGQGVSGANVLTF. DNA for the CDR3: TGCGCCAGCAGCGAGGGACAGGGAGTCTCTGGGGCCAACGTCCTGACTTTC.

The CDR3 region is CASASYRQGRLALHF. CDR3 bases: TGTGCCAGTGCTTCATACCGACAGGGTCGTTTGGCCCTCCACTTT. The J gene is TRBJ1-6, the V gene TRBV19; 7 positions agree with TRBD1. Looked up from germline, CDR1 is LNHDA and CDR2 is SQIVND (reference sequence). V was pared by 8 bases and J by 14 bases, with 18 bases of the junction left unmatched. There are 15 residues in the CDR3.

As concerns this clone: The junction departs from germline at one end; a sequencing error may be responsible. The CDR3 DNA is TGTGCCAGCAGTTTATCGTGGCAGACCTCCTTC. Protein sequence: CASSLSWQTSF. The V gene is TRBV27, the J gene TRBJ1-2; no definite D call. Germline V gene sequence: CDR1 MNHEY, CDR2 SMNVEV (reference sequence). The CDR3 has 11 residues.

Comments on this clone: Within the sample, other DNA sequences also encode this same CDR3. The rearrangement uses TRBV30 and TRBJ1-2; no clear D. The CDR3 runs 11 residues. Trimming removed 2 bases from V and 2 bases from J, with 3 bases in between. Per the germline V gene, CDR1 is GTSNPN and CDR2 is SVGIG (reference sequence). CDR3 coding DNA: TGTGCCTGGAGTACGAACTATGGCTACACCTTC. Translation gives CAWSTNYGYTF.

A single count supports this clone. For the CDR3, the DNA is TGTGCCAGCCACCGGGACAGGAACTACAATGAGCAGTTCTTC. This sequence encodes CASHRDRNYNEQFF. V gene TRBV2 combines with J gene TRBJ2-1, with TRBD1 matching 8 bases. The CDR3 is 14 residues long. Trimming at V came to 8 bases and at J to 3 bases, leaving 6 bases not matched to a gene. Germline-derived CDR1 and CDR2 are SNHLY and FYNNEI.

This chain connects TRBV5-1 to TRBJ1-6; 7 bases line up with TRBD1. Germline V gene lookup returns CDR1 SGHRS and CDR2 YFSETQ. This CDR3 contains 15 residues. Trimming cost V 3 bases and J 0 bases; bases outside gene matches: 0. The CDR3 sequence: CASSWDSSYNSPLHF. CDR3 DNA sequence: TGCGCCAGCAGCTGGGACAGCTCCTATAATTCACCCCTCCACTTT.

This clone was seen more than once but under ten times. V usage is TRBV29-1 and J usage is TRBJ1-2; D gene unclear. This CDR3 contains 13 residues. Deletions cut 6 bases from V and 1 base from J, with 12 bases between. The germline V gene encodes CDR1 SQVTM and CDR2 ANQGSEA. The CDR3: CSVTNLNNYGYTF. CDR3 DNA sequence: TGCAGCGTGACTAACCTGAATAACTATGGCTACACCTTC.

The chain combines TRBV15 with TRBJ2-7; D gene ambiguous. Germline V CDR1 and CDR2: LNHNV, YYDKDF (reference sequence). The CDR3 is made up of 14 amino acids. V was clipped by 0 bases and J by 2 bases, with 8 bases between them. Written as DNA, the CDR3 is TGTGCCACCAGCAGAGACAGAAAAACCTACGAGCAGTACTTC. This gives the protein CATSRDRKTYEQYF.

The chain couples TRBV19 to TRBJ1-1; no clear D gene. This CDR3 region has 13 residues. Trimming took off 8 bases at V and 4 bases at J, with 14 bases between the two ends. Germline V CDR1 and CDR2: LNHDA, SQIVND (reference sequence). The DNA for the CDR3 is TGTGCCAGTGGTGTAGGCGTCGGCACTGAAGCTTTCTTT. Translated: CASGVGVGTEAFF.

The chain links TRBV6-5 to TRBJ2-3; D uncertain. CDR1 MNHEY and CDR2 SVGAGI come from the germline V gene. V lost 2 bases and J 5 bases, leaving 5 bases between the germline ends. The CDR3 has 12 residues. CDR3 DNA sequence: TGTGCCAGCAGTTACCGGCGAGATACGCAGTATTTT. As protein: CASSYRRDTQYF.

CDR3 sequence reads: CASSGATGRPGELFF. CDR3 coding DNA: TGTGCCAGCAGTGGAGCCACAGGGCGCCCCGGGGAGCTGTTTTTT. The V and J genes are TRBV25-1 and TRBJ2-2; possibly TRBD1 for D (6 bases). The V and J ends lost 4 bases and 6 bases respectively, with 15 bases between them. The CDR3 length is 15 residues. The germline V gene has CDR1 MGHDK and CDR2 SYGVNS.

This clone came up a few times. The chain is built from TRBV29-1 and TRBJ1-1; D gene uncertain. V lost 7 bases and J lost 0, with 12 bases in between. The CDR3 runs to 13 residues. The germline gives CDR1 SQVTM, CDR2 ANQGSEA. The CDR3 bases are TGCAGCGCCCGCCGACGGGTGAACACTGAAGCTTTCTTT. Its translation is CSARRRVNTEAFF. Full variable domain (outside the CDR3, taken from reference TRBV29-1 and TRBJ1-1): SAVISQKPSRDICQRGTSLTIQCQVDSQVTMMFWYRQQPGQSLTLIATANQGSEATYESGFVIDKFPISRPNLTFSTLTVSNMSPEDSSIYLCSARRRVNTEAFFGQGTRLTVV.

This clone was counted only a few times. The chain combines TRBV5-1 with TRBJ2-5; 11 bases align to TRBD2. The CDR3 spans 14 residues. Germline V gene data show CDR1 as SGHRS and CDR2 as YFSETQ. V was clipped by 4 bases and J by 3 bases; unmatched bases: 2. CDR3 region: CASSPGLAEETQYF. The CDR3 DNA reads TGCGCCAGCAGCCCGGGACTAGCGGAAGAGACCCAGTACTTC. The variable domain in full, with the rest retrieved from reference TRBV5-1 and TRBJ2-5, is KAGVTQTPRYLIKTRGQQVTLSCSPISGHRSVSWYQQTPGQGLQFLFEYFSETQRNKGNFPGRFSGRQFSNSRSEMNVSTLELGDSALYLCASSPGLAEETQYFGPGTRLLVL.

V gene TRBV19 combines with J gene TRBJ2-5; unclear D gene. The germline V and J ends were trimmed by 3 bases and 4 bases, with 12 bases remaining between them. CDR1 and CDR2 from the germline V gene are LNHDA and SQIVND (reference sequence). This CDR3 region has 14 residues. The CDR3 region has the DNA TGTGCCAGTAGTATTTTCTTCGGTGGAGAGACCCAGTACTTC. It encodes CASSIFFGGETQYF.

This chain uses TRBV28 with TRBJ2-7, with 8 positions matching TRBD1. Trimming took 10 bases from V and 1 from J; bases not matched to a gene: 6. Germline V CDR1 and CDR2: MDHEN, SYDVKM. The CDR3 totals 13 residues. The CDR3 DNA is TGTGCCACTGGGACAGGTTTTTCCTACGAGCAGTACTTC. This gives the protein CATGTGFSYEQYF. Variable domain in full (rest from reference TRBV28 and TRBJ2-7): DVKVTQSSRYLVKRTGEKVFLECVQDMDHENMFWYRQDPGLGLRLIYFSYDVKMKEKGDIPEGYSVSREKKERFSLILESASTNQTSMYLCATGTGFSYEQYFGPGTRLTVT.

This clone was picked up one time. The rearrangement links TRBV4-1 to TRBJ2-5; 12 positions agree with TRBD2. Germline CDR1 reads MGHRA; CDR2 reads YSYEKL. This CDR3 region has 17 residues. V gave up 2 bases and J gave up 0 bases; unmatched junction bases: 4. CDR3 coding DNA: TGCGCCAGCAGCCAACGACTAGCGGGAGCCAACCAAGAGACCCAGTACTTC. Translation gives CASSQRLAGANQETQYF.

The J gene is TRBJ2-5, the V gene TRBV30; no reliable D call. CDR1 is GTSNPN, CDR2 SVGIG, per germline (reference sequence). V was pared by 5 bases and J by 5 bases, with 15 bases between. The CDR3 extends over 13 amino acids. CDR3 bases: TGTGCCTGGTCTATCGCTTGGAAGGAGACCCAGTACTTC. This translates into CAWSIAWKETQYF.

The CDR3 nucleotides are TGTGCCAGCCCGGCCACGGGGGGCACTGAAGCTTTCTTT. The encoded protein is CASPATGGTEAFF. The chain has TRBV6-1 and TRBJ1-1; D may be TRBD1 (5 bases). Looked up from germline, CDR1 is MNHNS and CDR2 is SASEGT. The CDR3 is 13 residues long. Trimming took 8 bases from V and 4 from J, leaving 14 bases between them.

The CDR3 nucleotides read TGTGCCAGCAGCTTCATAAGCGGGGGCTACAATGAGCAGTTCTTC. Protein sequence: CASSFISGGYNEQFF. The J gene is TRBJ2-1, the V gene TRBV7-9; 8 nucleotides match TRBD2. With V trimmed by 3 bases and J by 3 bases, 4 bases remained unmatched. The CDR3 spans 15 residues. CDR1 is SEHNR, CDR2 FQNEAQ, per germline (reference sequence).

CDR3 loop: CASSESGQITNEQFF. The CDR3 coding sequence is TGTGCCAGCAGTGAATCGGGACAGATAACTAATGAGCAGTTCTTC. V gene TRBV2 combines with J gene TRBJ2-1; 7 bases agree with TRBD1. Per germline, CDR1 SNHLY and CDR2 FYNNEI. V gave up 2 bases and J gave up 7 bases; unmatched junction bases: 8. CDR3 length: 15 residues.

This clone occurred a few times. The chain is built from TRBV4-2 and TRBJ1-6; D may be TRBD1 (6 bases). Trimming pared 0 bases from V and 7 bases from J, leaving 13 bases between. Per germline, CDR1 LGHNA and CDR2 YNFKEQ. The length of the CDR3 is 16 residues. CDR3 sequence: CASSQDPGQRNSPLHF. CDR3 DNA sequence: TGTGCCAGCAGCCAAGATCCAGGACAGCGGAATTCACCCCTCCACTTT.